The 5 T cell receptor beta chains in this list originate from one sample, sequenced in a study of regulatory T cells in long-lasting Graves disease. Building of the TCR beta libraries involved iRepertoire HTBI primers and Arm-PCR of CDR3 regions. TCRdb re-derived calls from the multiplex PCR reads in MiXCR, one entry per CDR3 protein. The data hold 400,000 to 500,000 distinct CDR3 sequences, with 14% observed a single time. Indicated time point: newly diagnosed GD, antithyroid drugs for less than 3 months. The TCR library used RNA extracted from PBMCs. These data are also associated with another study on T cells in Graves' hyperthyroidism and ophthalmopathy.

Here the sequenced sample was peripheral blood mononuclear cells (PBMCs), taken at new diagnosis, from a patient treated with antithyroid drugs. These receptors were collected from a woman aged 45-65 years with Graves disease.

This clonotype was counted at least ten times. The V call is TRBV2, the J call TRBJ1-2; the D gene is possibly TRBD1 (5 bases). The CDR3 loop spans 13 amino acids. Germline V lookup: CDR1 SNHLY, CDR2 FYNNEI. V was clipped by 3 bases and J by 5 bases, with 10 bases between them. The CDR3 DNA reads TGTGCCAGCAGTGAGGGCAGGGAGTATGGCTACACCTTC. The encoded protein is CASSEGREYGYTF.

As concerns this clonotype: One base away lies a much larger clone, so this may be a sequencing read error. The V and J genes are TRBV24-1 and TRBJ2-3; D may correspond to TRBD1 or TRBD2 (6 bases each). The V gene's germline CDR1 is KGHDR and CDR2 SFDVKD. The CDR3 totals 16 residues. V was pared by 5 bases and J by 4 bases, with 18 bases between. The CDR3 bases are TGTGCCACCAGTGGACTCCGGAACAGGGAGGCAGATACGCAGTATTTT. Its protein is CATSGLRNREADTQYF.

There are many counts of this clonotype. The chain employs TRBV28 and TRBJ2-7, with TRBD2 identical over 7 bases. Looked up from germline, CDR1 is MDHEN and CDR2 is SYDVKM. The CDR3 consists of 16 residues. V was pared by 3 bases and J by 3 bases, with 11 bases of the junction left unmatched. The CDR3 sequence is CASSFSGGGSDYEQYF. The CDR3 nucleotides read TGTGCCAGCAGTTTTTCGGGCGGCGGGAGTGACTACGAGCAGTACTTC. Using reference TRBV28 and TRBJ2-7 for the parts outside the CDR3, the full variable domain is DVKVTQSSRYLVKRTGEKVFLECVQDMDHENMFWYRQDPGLGLRLIYFSYDVKMKEKGDIPEGYSVSREKKERFSLILESASTNQTSMYLCASSFSGGGSDYEQYFGPGTRLTVT.

This clonotype has a count of ten or more. The CDR3 DNA follows: TGCAGCGTTGAAGTTTTGCGCTCACGCTCCTACAATGAGCAGTTCTTC. It encodes CSVEVLRSRSYNEQFF. This chain links TRBV29-1 with TRBJ2-1; D uncertain. Germline V CDR1 and CDR2: SQVTM, ANQGSEA. The CDR3 length is 16 residues. Between the trimmed V and J ends, which lost 1 base and 0 bases, there was a span of 13 bases.

The V and J genes are TRBV6-4 and TRBJ2-1; TRBD2 agrees at 8 bases. V shed 2 bases, J shed 4 bases, and the junction held 7 bases outside the gene matches. CDR3 length: 16 amino acids. Per the germline V gene, CDR1 is MRHNA and CDR2 is SNTAGT. The DNA of the CDR3 is TGTGCCAGCAGTGACACTGAGACTAGCGTGTACAATGAGCAGTTCTTC. Amino acids: CASSDTETSVYNEQFF.